This T cell receptor beta chain was identified in a study of cytomegalovirus exposure and HLA in healthy donors (dated by TCRdb to the late 2010s). About the investigation overall: An earlier analysis of some 550 of the donors reported more than 250 Gb of sequence data and 120 million or so unique TCR beta sequences from about 180 million T cells. Around 300 gigabases of sequencing data and approximately 84 million unique TCR sequences were included in an early release covering about 600 HLA-typed donors. Of the 300 to 500 genotyped donors, less than 85% were placed in the genetic ancestry cluster associated with self-reported Caucasian donors. The study aimed to test whether cataloging public T cell receptors could reveal signatures of past pathogen exposure. The T cell repertoires of roughly 660 subjects were profiled by immunosequencing and related to cytomegalovirus serostatus. In addition to the first cohort of 666 subjects, a separate validation cohort of about 120 different subjects was used. To predict cytomegalovirus infection status, the study combined high-throughput TCR immunosequencing, statistical association of individual TCRs with disease status, and machine learning. To study patterns of TCR occurrence, a later analysis re-analyzed previously published TCR beta repertoires from 650 to 750 donors and added high-resolution HLA genotyping. Rather than drawing on any new phenotypic data, the later analysis identified candidate immune exposures from TCR beta sequences and the way those sequences occurred across donors. In an earlier analysis of around 540 of the donors, high-throughput TCR beta sequencing was used to judge whether each TCR beta V gene segment behaved as functional or pseudogenic. Alongside the repertoire data, information on donor age, sex, ethnicity and CMV serostatus was compiled. A later genetic analysis took genome-wide SNP genotypes for 398 of the 666 donors and used that subset as a discovery cohort. All discovery cohort repertoires had been generated using a single sequencing platform. HLA typing included class I and class II loci at four-digit resolution. The number of typed donors differed by locus: about 620-640 for A, B, C, DRB1 and DQB1; about 520 for DQA1; over 600 for DPA1; and 400 to 480 for DPB1. A handful of DR-DQ haplotypes were handled as single units for association and clustering because linkage in the cohort was strong. On average, about 240,000 unique TCR beta nucleotide sequences were sequenced per donor among about 400 genotyped donors of the cohort, with roughly 18% of those sequences being non-productive. Broader findings and caveats from the paper: The 87-base-pair reads could not distinguish some IMGT-functional V segments, including TRBV6-2 and TRBV6-3, so those segments were excluded. A later analysis reported that several top co-occurrence clusters appeared linked to parvovirus B19, influenza, CMV and Epstein-Barr virus. Most CMV-associated TCR beta chains appeared to be HLA-restricted in a later analysis, and the HLA associations seemed to be driven largely by CMV exposure. At a false discovery rate of 0.05, a later analysis linked some 18,000 TCR beta sequences to specific HLA alleles. In a later analysis, TCR association rates were found to vary across HLA loci, with the most associated TCRs seen for DRB1 alleles and the fewest for HLA-C alleles. A total of some 180 TCR beta chains were listed by the study as associated with cytomegalovirus. The sequencing pipeline was judged likely to have produced a cluster of highly shared sequence variants as a technical artifact. Correlated functional status among segregating V segments might reflect linkage disequilibrium, but an unknown experimental factor could not be ruled out. Roughly uniform sequencing depth across donors was assumed in presence/absence analyses, although this assumption may not hold. In both the original and validation cohorts, the classifier was reported to diagnose cytomegalovirus status with high specificity and sensitivity. This cohort had only TCR beta chains sequenced, and the lack of alpha or paired-chain data limited which features could be detected. Broadly in line with IMGT annotations, most TCR beta V segments showed up in productive rearrangements about 87% or about 30% of the time in an earlier analysis of several hundred of the donors. In a later genetic analysis, fewer N-insertions in productive TCRs were reported among donors in an Asian-associated ancestry cluster than the roughly 700-donor mean. Assigning TCR associations to individual alleles was difficult when HLA alleles, especially DR and DQ, strongly co-occurred. Because HLA typing was missing for some donors at each locus, association tests included only the typed subset. It was suggested by the authors that the approach could potentially be generalized to other disease states and immunological phenotypes. V-gene and J-gene trimming of TCR beta chains was associated with a missense DCLRE1C variant in a later genetic analysis, and the association was replicated in an independent cohort. Immune exposure information for the cohort was limited to CMV serostatus. Three of the identified cytomegalovirus-associated TCR beta chains were confirmed in vitro to be specific for cytomegalovirus antigens. Roughly 15 rarely observed V segments, including chromosome 9 orphons, were excluded from the earlier analysis of approximately 500 of the donors because counts were too low. A later analysis found that HLA-associated TCR beta chains were more clonally expanded and had lower generation probabilities than equally common non-associated chains. A further reported finding was that TCR beta sequences accurately predicted the HLA-A and HLA-B alleles for most subjects in the first cohort. Most TCR sequences were seen in very few donors, while some public TCRs were found in many individuals.

Worth noting for this clone: The clone's antigen remains unknown. No base quality information exists; no much larger clone differs at one position.

The receptor library was made with the immunoSEQ multiplex PCR assay. For the multiplex PCR, a mixture combining 60 forward primers for TCR Vbeta segments and 13 reverse primers for TCR Jbeta segments was used. A multiplex PCR assay on genomic DNA amplified the CDR3 region of rearranged TCR beta genes. On the Illumina HiSeq System, the amplified TCR beta libraries were sequenced as 87-base-pair reads. On the study's bioinformatics: A later analysis tallied 75 million to 95 million unique TCR beta chains across the 666 repertoires, and approximately 9.9 million of those chains were shared by two or more donors. Raw reads were error-corrected and collapsed into unique sequences with a nearest-neighbor algorithm that merged closely related sequences to remove PCR and sequencing errors. To assign V, D and J gene segments, CDR3 sequences were aligned to IMGT reference sequences. For a sequence to be retained, a match of at least six nucleotides to both a V gene segment and a J gene segment was required. Rearrangements were classified as productive when the CDR3 lacked stop codons and remained in frame with V and J, and all other rearrangements were classified as non-productive. Following IMGT convention, CDR3 was defined as the stretch from the second conserved V-encoded cysteine up to the conserved J-encoded phenylalanine. Sequences without an unambiguous match to a single V gene segment were excluded from the earlier analysis of 500 to 700 of the donors. An earlier analysis of 500 to 700 of the donors classified V segments as functional when productive rearrangements were above 56.7% and as segregating when the standard deviation between donors was above 5%. A statistical classification framework was developed to diagnose cytomegalovirus status using the catalog of TCR beta chain sequences. In a later analysis, TCR nucleotide sequences were compared against IMGT/GENE-DB human TR gene sequences so that V and J genes could be assigned. A later analysis assigned CDR3 sequences and most-parsimonious VDJ recombination scenarios with the TCRdist pipeline. In a later analysis, each TCR beta chain was defined by its CDR3 amino acid sequence together with its V-gene family, and reads lacking a unique V-gene family were excluded. A later analysis removed over 500 highly shared, low-generation-probability nucleotide sequences to deal with suspected cross-contamination and a sequencing artifact. In a later analysis, a clonal expansion index was calculated for each public chain from normalized within-repertoire ranks of inferred template counts. A later analysis computed generation probabilities with a VDJ recombination model fitted to out-of-frame rearrangements, and checked the results against IGoR. A later analysis scored TCR-TCR, TCR-HLA and TCR-CMV co-occurrence with hypergeometric tests, applying a repertoire-size bias correction to TCR pairs. In a later analysis, false discovery rates were estimated by permuting HLA or CMV assignments 20 times. A later analysis grouped co-occurring TCRs with DBSCAN, adding TCRdist sequence similarity when clustering within HLA-allele-positive subsets. Repertoires with fewer than 30,000 or more than 120,000 public chains were left out of co-occurrence clustering, as were five repertoires with anomalous nucleotide sharing. The table comes from immuneACCESS by way of TCRdb, which keeps in-frame sequences with V and J called. Part of the clones is missing from these tables; in studies checked, under half for an unresolved V gene and the rest for unknown reasons. V and J calls and clone size are as listed in that table; D and trimming were resolved from the DNA. Across this sample there are some 140,000 clones, with about 76% seen only once. Approximately 2.8% of the sample is in the top ten clones.

Per the germline V gene, SNHLY is the CDR1 and FYNNEI is the CDR2. Ends trimmed: V by 7 bases, J by 3 bases; bases unmatched to a gene: 3. The CDR3, cysteine through phenylalanine, is 15 amino acids long. Only CDR3 DNA is held: 45 bases, read in frame from base 1. The cohort comprised 670 or so healthy bone marrow donors. At the time of sampling, all cohort members were nominally healthy, though unrecorded immune exposures were likely present. The donor was CMV seronegative and was included in the group of 352 seronegative cohort members. Each donor provided a peripheral blood sample, and peripheral blood mononuclear cells were used for TCR beta sequencing. Genomic DNA extraction from the blood cell samples was performed with the Qiagen DNeasy Blood Extraction Kit.

The chain employs TRBV2 and TRBJ2-2; 12 bases in the junction line up with TRBD2. The sample was PBMCs. The TCR was taken from a female donor in good health and CMV-seronegative. The CDR3 region: CASTGLAGHTGELFF. The sequenced DNA is TGTGCCAGCACCGGACTAGCGGGGCACACCGGGGAGCTGTTTTTT. Here the CDR3 is joined to the reference TRBV2 and TRBJ2-2 genes, and the full variable domain is: EPEVTQTPSHQVTQMGQEVILRCVPISNHLYFYWYRQILGQKVEFLVSFYNNEISEKSEIFDDQFSVERPDGSNFTLKIRSTKLEDSAMYFCASTGLAGHTGELFFGEGSRLTVL.